This is a list of T cell receptor beta chains from one sample in a study of cytomegalovirus exposure and HLA in healthy donors. Some clones are missing from TCRdb's copy, which holds only in-frame ones; the method was immunoSEQ multiplex PCR. The sample records roughly 180,000 clones, 60% to 85% being singletons. Sequencing was carried out using PBMCs. The receptors originated from a man between 18 and 35 years old in good health and CMV-seronegative. The CDR3 runs from the conserved cysteine through the conserved F or W. D genes are given only for firm matches. Only some rows state a clone size, as once, few, many or a class for expanded clones.

TRBV2,TRBJ1-4,-,-,TGTGCCAGCAACCCATCGGGAGGGGCTAATGAAAAACTGTTTTTT,CASNPSGGANEKLFF
TRBV28,TRBJ2-7,-,TRBD1,TGTGCCAGCAGTACCGGGACAGGAAGCTCCTACGAGCAGTACTTC,CASSTGTGSSYEQYF
TRBV27,TRBJ1-4,few,TRBD1,TGTGCCAGCAGGACAGGGGGCGATGAAAAACTGTTTTTT,CASRTGGDEKLFF
TRBV14,TRBJ1-6,-,-,TGTGCCAGCACCCGGGACAACTATAATTCACCCCTCCACTTT,CASTRDNYNSPLHF
TRBV5-6,TRBJ1-2,-,TRBD1,TGTGCCAGCACCGGACAGGGTTTTCACTACACCTTC,CASTGQGFHYTF
TRBV19,TRBJ2-3,few,TRBD2,TGTGCCAGCTCCCCCACTCCGCGGGGGGACTTCACAGATACGCAGTATTTT,CASSPTPRGDFTDTQYF
TRBV28,TRBJ2-5,-,TRBD2,TGTGCCAGCAGTTTATGGACTAGCGGGAGGGCCGGAGAGACCCAGTACTTC,CASSLWTSGRAGETQYF
TRBV19,TRBJ1-5,-,TRBD1,TGTGCCATATCCGGGACAGGGGGCAATCAGCCCCAGCATTTT,CAISGTGGNQPQHF
TRBV9,TRBJ2-3,-,TRBD1,TGTGCCAGCAGCGTTAGTACGGGACAGGGGGTGGATACGCAGTATTTT,CASSVSTGQGVDTQYF
TRBV18,TRBJ1-2,-,-,TGTGCCAGCTCACCACGGGGGACATCGGGCGGCTACACCTTC,CASSPRGTSGGYTF
TRBV5-1,TRBJ2-7,-,TRBD1,TGCGCCAGCAGCCATACAGGGGTTGCCTACGAGCAGTACTTC,CASSHTGVAYEQYF
TRBV28,TRBJ1-4,-,-,TGTGCCAGCAGAATGACAGGAATATCTAATGAAAAACTGTTTTTT,CASRMTGISNEKLFF
TRBV11-2,TRBJ1-5,-,-,TGTGCCAGCACCTTGACAGGCAATCAGCCCCAGCATTTT,CASTLTGNQPQHF
TRBV10-3,TRBJ2-3,-,-,TGTGCCATCAGTGACTCAAACGGGGATACGCAGTATTTT,CAISDSNGDTQYF
TRBV11-2,TRBJ2-7,-,TRBD2,TGTGCCAGCAGCTTCACTGCGGGAGCTGGTTCCGAGCAGTACTTC,CASSFTAGAGSEQYF
TRBV7-8,TRBJ2-7,-,-,TGTGCCAGCAGCTTAGGCCCGGTTGGCAGGCCTCCATACGAGCAGTACTTC,CASSLGPVGRPPYEQYF
TRBV7-6,TRBJ2-5,-,TRBD1,TGTGCCAGCAGCTTAGGAACAGGGGACGAGACCCAGTACTTC,CASSLGTGDETQYF
TRBV5-5,TRBJ1-4,-,TRBD1,TGTGCCAGCAGCTTCGGGACAGTAACTAATGAGAAACTGTTTTTT,CASSFGTVTNEKLFF
TRBV7-2,TRBJ2-3,-,TRBD2,TGTGCCAGCAGCTTCCCGGGACTAGCGGTTCGGGGAGATACGCAGTATTTT,CASSFPGLAVRGDTQYF
TRBV6-5,TRBJ2-1,few,TRBD2,TGTGCCAGCAGTCCTACTAGCGGGAGTTACAATGAGCAGTTCTTC,CASSPTSGSYNEQFF
TRBV6-1,TRBJ2-7,-,-,TGTGCCAGCAGTACAGGGTACGAGCAGTACTTC,CASSTGYEQYF
TRBV27,TRBJ2-7,-,TRBD2,TGTGCCAGCAGCCAACTAGCGATGTTCCCCTACGAGCAGTACTTC,CASSQLAMFPYEQYF
TRBV4-1,TRBJ1-1,-,-,TGCGCCAGCTCGCTGGGCCCCAAGGAAGCTTTCTTT,CASSLGPKEAFF
TRBV7-2,TRBJ1-1,-,-,TGTGCCAGCAGCTTAGTATCGGGGAACACTGAAGCTTTCTTT,CASSLVSGNTEAFF
TRBV5-4,TRBJ2-3,-,TRBD2,TGTGCCAGCAGCAAAGCCCCGATGGCGGGAGTAGATACGCAGTATTTT,CASSKAPMAGVDTQYF
TRBV27,TRBJ1-2,-,TRBD1,TGTGCCAGCAGTTGGGAACAGGGGTATGGCTACACCTTC,CASSWEQGYGYTF
TRBV5-4,TRBJ2-6,-,TRBD1,TGTGCCAGCAGCTTATCAGGGGGCGCTGGGGCCGACGTCCTGACTTTC,CASSLSGGAGADVLTF
TRBV6-1,TRBJ2-5,-,-,TGTGCCAGCAGTGAAGCGTTTACGGAGCAGTACTTC,CASSEAFTEQYF